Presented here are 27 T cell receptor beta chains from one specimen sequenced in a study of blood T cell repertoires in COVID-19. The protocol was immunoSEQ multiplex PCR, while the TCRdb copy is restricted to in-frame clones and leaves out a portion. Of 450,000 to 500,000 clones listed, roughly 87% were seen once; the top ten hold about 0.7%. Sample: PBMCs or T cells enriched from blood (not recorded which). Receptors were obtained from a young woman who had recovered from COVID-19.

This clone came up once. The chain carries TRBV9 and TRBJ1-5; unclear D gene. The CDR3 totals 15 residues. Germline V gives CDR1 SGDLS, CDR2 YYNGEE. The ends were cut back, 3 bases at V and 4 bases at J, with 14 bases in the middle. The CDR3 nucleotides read TGTGCCAGCAGCGCCGGGCTGGAGGAGAATCAGCCCCAGCATTTT. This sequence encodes CASSAGLEENQPQHF.

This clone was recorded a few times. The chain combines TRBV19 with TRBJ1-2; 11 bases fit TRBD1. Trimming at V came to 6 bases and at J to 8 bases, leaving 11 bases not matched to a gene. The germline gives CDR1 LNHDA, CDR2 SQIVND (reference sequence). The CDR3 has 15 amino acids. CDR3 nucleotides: TGTGCCAGTAGGGGGACAGGGGGTGCGGAAATGGGCTACACCTTC. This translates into CASRGTGGAEMGYTF.

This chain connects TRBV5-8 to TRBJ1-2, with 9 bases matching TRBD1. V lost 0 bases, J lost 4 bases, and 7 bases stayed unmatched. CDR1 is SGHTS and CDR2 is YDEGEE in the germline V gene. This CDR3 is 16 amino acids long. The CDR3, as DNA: TGTGCCAGCAGCTTGGATCAGGGACAGGGAGGCTATGGCTACACCTTC. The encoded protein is CASSLDQGQGGYGYTF.

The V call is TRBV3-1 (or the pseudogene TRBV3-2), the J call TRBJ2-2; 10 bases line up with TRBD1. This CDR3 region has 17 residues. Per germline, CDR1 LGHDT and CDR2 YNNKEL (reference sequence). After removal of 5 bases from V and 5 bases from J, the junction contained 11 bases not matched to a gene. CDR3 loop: CASSSRSDRGVTGELFF. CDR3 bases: TGTGCCAGCAGCTCACGCTCGGACAGGGGGGTTACCGGGGAGCTGTTTTTT.

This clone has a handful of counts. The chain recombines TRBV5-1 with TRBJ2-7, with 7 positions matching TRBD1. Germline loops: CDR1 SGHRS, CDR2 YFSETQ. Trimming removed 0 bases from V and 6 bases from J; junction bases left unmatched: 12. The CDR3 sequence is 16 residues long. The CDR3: CASSLANYGTAPEQYF. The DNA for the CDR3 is TGCGCCAGCAGCTTGGCCAATTACGGGACAGCCCCCGAGCAGTACTTC.

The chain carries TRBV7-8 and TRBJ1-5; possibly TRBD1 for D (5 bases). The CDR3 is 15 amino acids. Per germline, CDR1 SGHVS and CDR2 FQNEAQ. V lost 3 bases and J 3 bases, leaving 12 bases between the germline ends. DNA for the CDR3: TGTGCCAGCAGCTTCCAGCAGGGTCCCAATCAGCCCCAGCATTTT. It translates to CASSFQQGPNQPQHF.

The DNA for the CDR3 is TGTGCCAGCAGCTTGGATGAGTCCCGGCTGTTTTTT. Its translation is CASSLDESRLFF. The rearrangement uses TRBV5-4 and TRBJ2-2; D uncertain. This CDR3 comprises 12 residues. V was trimmed by 0 bases and J by 13 bases, leaving 10 bases between them. The germline V gene encodes CDR1 SGHNT and CDR2 YYREEE (reference sequence).

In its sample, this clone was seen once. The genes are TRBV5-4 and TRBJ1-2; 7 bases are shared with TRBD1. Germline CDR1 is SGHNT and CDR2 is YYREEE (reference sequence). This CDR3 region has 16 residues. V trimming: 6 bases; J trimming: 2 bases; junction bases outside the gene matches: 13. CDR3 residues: CASKSNTGVLNYGYTF. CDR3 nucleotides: TGTGCCAGCAAATCCAATACAGGGGTCTTAAACTATGGCTACACCTTC.

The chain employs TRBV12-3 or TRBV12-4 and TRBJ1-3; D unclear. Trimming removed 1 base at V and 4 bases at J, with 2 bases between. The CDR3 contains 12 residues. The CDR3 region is CASSLVGNTIYF. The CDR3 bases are TGTGCCAGCAGTTTAGTAGGAAACACCATATATTTT.

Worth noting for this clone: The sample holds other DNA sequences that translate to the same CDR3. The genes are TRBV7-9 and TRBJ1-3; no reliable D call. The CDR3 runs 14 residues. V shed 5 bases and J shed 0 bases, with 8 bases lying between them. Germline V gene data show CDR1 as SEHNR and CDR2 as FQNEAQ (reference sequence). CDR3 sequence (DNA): TGTGCCAGCAGCCCCCAGGCCTCTGGAAACACCATATATTTT. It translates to CASSPQASGNTIYF. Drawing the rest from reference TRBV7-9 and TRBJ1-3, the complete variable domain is DTGVSQNPRHKITKRGQNVTFRCDPISEHNRLYWYRQTLGQGPEFLTYFQNEAQLEKSRLLSDRFSAERPKGSFSTLEIQRTEQGDSAMYLCASSPQASGNTIYFGEGSWLTVV.

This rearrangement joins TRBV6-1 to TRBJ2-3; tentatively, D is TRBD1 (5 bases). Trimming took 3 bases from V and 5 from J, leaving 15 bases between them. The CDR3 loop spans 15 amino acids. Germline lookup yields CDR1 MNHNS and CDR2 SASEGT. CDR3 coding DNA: TGTGCCAGCAGTGAGATACAGACAGCATTAGATACGCAGTATTTT. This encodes CASSEIQTALDTQYF.

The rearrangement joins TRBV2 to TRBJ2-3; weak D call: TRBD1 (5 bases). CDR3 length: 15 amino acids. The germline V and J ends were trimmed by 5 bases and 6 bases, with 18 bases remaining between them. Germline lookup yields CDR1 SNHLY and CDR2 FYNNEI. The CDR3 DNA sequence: TGTGCCAGCAGTTCTCAGGGCACCTACGCGGATACGCAGTATTTT. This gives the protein CASSSQGTYADTQYF.

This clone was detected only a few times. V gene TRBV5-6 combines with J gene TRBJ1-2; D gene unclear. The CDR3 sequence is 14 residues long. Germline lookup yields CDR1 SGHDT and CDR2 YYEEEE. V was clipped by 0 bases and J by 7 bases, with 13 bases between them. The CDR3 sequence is CASSLVPILAGYTF. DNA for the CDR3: TGTGCCAGCAGCTTGGTCCCTATACTCGCTGGCTACACCTTC.

The CDR3 is CAWSADRVEETQYF. The CDR3 coding sequence is TGTGCCTGGAGTGCCGACAGGGTCGAGGAGACCCAGTACTTC. This chain joins TRBV30 and TRBJ2-5, with 7 bases fitting TRBD1. The CDR3 covers 14 residues. With 1 base clipped from V and 5 bases from J, the junction kept 7 bases outside the gene matches. Germline V lookup: CDR1 GTSNPN, CDR2 SVGIG (reference sequence).

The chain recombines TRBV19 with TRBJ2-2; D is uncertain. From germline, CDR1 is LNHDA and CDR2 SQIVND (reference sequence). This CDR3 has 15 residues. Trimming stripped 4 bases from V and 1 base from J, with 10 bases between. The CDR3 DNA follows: TGTGCCAGTAGTAAGGTTCGAGGGAACACCGGGGAGCTGTTTTTT. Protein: CASSKVRGNTGELFF.

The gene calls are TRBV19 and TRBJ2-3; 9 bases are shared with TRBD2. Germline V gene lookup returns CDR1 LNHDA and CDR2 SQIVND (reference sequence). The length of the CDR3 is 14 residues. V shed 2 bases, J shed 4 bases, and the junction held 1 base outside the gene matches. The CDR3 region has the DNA TGTGCCAGTAGTATACTAGCGGGGTCAGATACGCAGTATTTT. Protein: CASSILAGSDTQYF.

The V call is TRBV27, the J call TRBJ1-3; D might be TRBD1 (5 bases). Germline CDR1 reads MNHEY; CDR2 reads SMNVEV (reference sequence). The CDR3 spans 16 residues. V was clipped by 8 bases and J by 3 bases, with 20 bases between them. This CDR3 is CASHNTDIQLGNTIYF. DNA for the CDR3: TGTGCCAGCCATAATACGGACATCCAACTTGGAAACACCATATATTTT.

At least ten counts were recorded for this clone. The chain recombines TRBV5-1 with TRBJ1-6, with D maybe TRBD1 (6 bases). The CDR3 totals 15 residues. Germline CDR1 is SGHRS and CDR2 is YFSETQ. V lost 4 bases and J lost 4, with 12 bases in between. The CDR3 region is CASSTGQFYNSPLHF. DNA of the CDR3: TGCGCCAGCAGCACCGGACAGTTTTATAATTCACCCCTCCACTTT. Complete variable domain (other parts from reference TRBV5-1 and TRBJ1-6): KAGVTQTPRYLIKTRGQQVTLSCSPISGHRSVSWYQQTPGQGLQFLFEYFSETQRNKGNFPGRFSGRQFSNSRSEMNVSTLELGDSALYLCASSTGQFYNSPLHFGNGTRLTVT.

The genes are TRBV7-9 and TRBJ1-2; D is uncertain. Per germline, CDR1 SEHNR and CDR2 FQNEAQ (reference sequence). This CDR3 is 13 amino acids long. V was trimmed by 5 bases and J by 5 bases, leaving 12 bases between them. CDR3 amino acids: CASSPPGYYGYTF. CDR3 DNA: TGTGCCAGCAGCCCCCCGGGGTATTATGGCTACACCTTC.

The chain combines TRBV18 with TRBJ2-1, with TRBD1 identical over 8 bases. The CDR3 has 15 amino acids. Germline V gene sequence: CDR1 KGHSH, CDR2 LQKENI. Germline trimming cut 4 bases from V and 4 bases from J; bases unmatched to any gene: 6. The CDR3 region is CASSRWGQVYNEQFF. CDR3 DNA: TGTGCCAGCTCACGATGGGGACAGGTTTACAATGAGCAGTTCTTC.

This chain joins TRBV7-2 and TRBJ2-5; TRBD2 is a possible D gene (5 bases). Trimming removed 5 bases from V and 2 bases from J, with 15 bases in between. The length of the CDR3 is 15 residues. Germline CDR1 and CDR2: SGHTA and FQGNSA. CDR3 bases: TGTGCCAGCAGCCGTCAATTGGACTGGCAAGAGACCCAGTACTTC. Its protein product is CASSRQLDWQETQYF. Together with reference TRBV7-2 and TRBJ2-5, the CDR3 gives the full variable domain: GAGVSQSPSNKVTEKGKDVELRCDPISGHTALYWYRQSLGQGLEFLIYFQGNSAPDKSGLPSDRFSAERTGGSVSTLTIQRTQQEDSAVYLCASSRQLDWQETQYFGPGTRLLVL.

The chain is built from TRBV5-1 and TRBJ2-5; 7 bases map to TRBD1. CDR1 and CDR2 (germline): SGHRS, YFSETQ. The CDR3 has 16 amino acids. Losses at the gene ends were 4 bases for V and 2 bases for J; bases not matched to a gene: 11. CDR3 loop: CASSRLSGTEQETQYF. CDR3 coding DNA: TGCGCCAGCAGCCGCCTCTCCGGGACAGAGCAAGAGACCCAGTACTTC.

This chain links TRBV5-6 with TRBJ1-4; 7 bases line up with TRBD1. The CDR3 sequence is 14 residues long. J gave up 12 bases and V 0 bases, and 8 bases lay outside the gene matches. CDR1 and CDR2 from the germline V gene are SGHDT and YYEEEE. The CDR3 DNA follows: TGTGCCAGCAGCTTGGGGGCGCAGGGGGGTGAACTGTTTTTT. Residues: CASSLGAQGGELFF.

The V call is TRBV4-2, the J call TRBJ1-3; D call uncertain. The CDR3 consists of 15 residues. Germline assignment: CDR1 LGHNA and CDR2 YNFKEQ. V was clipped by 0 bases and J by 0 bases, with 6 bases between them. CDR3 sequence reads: CASSQDTVSGNTIYF. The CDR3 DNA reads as TGTGCCAGCAGCCAAGATACAGTCTCTGGAAACACCATATATTTT.

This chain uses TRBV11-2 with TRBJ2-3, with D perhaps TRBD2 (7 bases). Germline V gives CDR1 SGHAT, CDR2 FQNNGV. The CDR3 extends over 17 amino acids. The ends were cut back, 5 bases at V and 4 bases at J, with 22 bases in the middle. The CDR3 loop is CASSLRGGARQADTQYF. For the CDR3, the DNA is TGTGCCAGCAGCCTTCGAGGGGGGGCCCGGCAGGCAGATACGCAGTATTTT. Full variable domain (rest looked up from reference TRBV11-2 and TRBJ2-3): EAGVAQSPRYKIIEKRQSVAFWCNPISGHATLYWYQQILGQGPKLLIQFQNNGVVDDSQLPKDRFSAERLKGVDSTLKIQPAKLEDSAVYLCASSLRGGARQADTQYFGPGTRLTVL.

CDR3 region: CASSLQRGGNEQFF. The CDR3 DNA follows: TGCGCCAGCAGCTTACAGCGGGGGGGCAATGAGCAGTTCTTC. The genes are TRBV5-1 and TRBJ2-1; 10 bases are shared with TRBD2. Germline V gives CDR1 SGHRS, CDR2 YFSETQ. The CDR3 has 14 residues. The junction had 2 bases not matched to a gene; V was cut back by 2 bases and J by 6 bases.

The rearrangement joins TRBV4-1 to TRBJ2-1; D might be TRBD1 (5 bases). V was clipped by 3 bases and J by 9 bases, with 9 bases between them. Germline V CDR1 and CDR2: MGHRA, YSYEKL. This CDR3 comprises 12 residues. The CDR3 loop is CASSHPRGEQFF. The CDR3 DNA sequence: TGCGCCAGCAGCCACCCTAGGGGTGAGCAGTTCTTC.